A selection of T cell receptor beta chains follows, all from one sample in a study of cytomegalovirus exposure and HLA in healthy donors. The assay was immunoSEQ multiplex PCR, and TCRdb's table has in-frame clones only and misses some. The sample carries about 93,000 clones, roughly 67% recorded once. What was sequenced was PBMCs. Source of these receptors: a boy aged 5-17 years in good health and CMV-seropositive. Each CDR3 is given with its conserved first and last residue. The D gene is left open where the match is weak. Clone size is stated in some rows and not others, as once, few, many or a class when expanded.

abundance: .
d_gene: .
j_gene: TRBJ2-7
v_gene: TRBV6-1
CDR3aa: CASSEAGLAYEQYF
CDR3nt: TGTGCCAGCAGTGAAGCTGGACTTGCTTACGAGCAGTACTTC

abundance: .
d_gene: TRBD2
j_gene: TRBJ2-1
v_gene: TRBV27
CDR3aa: CASSLSGSYNEQFF
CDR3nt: TGTGCCAGCAGTTTAAGCGGGAGTTACAATGAGCAGTTCTTC

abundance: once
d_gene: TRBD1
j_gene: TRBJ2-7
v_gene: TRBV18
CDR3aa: CASRSTGISYEQYF
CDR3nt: TGTGCCAGCAGATCGACAGGGATCTCCTACGAGCAGTACTTC

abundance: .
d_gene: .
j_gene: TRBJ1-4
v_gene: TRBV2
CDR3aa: CASSEVWAGEKLFF
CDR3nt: TGTGCCAGCAGTGAAGTGTGGGCAGGGGAAAAACTGTTTTTT

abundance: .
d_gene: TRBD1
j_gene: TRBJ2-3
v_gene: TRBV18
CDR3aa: CASSPPKGGADTQYF
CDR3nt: TGTGCCAGCTCACCACCGAAAGGGGGCGCAGATACGCAGTATTTT

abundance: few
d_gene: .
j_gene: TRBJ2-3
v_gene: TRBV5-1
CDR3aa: CASSLVLRTDTQYF
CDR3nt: TGCGCCAGCAGCTTGGTTCTCCGGACAGATACGCAGTATTTT

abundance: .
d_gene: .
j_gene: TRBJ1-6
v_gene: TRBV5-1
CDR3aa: CASSSEGWGSPLHF
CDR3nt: TGCGCCAGCAGCTCCGAGGGCTGGGGTTCACCCCTCCACTTT

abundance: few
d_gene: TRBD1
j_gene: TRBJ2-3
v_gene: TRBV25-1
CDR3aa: CASRDRVGTDTQYF
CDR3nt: TGTGCCAGCAGGGACAGGGTAGGCACAGATACGCAGTATTTT

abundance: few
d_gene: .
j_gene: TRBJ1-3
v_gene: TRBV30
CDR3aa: CAWSGYYSGNTIYF
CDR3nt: TGTGCCTGGAGTGGTTACTACTCTGGAAACACCATATATTTT

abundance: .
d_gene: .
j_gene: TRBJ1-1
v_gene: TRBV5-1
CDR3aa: CASSDFSNTEAFF
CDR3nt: TGCGCCAGCAGCGACTTTTCGAACACTGAAGCTTTCTTT

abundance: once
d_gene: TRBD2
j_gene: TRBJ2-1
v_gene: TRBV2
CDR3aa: CASSEETSGKDEQFF
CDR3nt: TGTGCCAGCAGTGAAGAAACTAGCGGGAAGGATGAGCAGTTCTTC

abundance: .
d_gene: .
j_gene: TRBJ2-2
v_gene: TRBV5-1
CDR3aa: CASSDWDRRTGELFF
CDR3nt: TGCGCCAGCAGCGACTGGGATAGGAGGACCGGGGAGCTGTTTTTT

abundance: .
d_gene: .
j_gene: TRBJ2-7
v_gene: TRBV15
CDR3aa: CATSRDGPGGYEQYF
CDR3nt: TGTGCCACCAGCAGAGACGGGCCGGGCGGGTACGAGCAGTACTTC

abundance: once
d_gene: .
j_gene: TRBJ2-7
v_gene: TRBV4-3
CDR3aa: CASSQGPGQAYEQYF
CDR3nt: TGCGCCAGCAGCCAAGGACCGGGACAAGCTTACGAGCAGTACTTC

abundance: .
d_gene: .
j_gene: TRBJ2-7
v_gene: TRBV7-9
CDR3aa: CASSPGGYEQYF
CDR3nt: TGTGCCAGCAGCCCCGGGGGATACGAGCAGTACTTC

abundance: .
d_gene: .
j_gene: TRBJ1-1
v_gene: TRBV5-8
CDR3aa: CASTRTDSMNTEAFF
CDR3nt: TGTGCCAGCACCCGGACAGACTCAATGAACACTGAAGCTTTCTTT

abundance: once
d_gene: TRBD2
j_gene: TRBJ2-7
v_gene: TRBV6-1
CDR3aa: CAGSHPSGSHYEQYF
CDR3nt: TGTGCCGGCAGCCACCCTAGCGGATCCCACTACGAGCAGTACTTC

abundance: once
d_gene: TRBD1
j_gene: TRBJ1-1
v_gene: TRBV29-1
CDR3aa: CSVRGQGGNTEAFF
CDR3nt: TGCAGCGTTCGGGGCCAGGGGGGGAACACTGAAGCTTTCTTT

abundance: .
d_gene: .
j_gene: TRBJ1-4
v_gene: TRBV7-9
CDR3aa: CASSPGSPNEKLFF
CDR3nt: TGTGCCAGCAGCCCCGGGAGCCCTAATGAAAAACTGTTTTTT

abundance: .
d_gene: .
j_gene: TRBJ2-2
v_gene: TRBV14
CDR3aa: CASSHWAKAAHTGELFF
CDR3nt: TGTGCCAGCAGCCACTGGGCGAAAGCGGCCCACACCGGGGAGCTGTTTTTT

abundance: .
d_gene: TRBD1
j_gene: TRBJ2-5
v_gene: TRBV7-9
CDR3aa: CASSLSSGGVETQYF
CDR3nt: TGTGCCAGCAGCTTGAGCTCAGGGGGCGTTGAGACCCAGTACTTC

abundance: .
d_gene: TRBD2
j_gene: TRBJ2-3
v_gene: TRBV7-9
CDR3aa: CASTTAGGPFVTDTQYF
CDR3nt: TGTGCCAGCACGACGGCGGGGGGTCCTTTTGTCACAGATACGCAGTATTTT

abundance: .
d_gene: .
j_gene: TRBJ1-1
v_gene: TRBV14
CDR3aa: CASSPQYRVLNTEAFF
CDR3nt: TGTGCCAGCAGCCCTCAATACAGGGTCTTGAACACTGAAGCTTTCTTT

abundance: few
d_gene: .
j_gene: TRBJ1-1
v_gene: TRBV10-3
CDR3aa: CAISLGQKNTEAFF
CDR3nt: TGTGCCATCAGCCTAGGACAGAAGAACACTGAAGCTTTCTTT

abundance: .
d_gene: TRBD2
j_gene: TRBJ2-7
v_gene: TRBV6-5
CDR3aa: CASSYPAGGPNEQYF
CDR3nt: TGTGCCAGCAGTTACCCAGCGGGAGGGCCCAACGAGCAGTACTTC

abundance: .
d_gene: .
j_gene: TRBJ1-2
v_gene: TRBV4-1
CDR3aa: CASSQDLGRAKVDYGYTF
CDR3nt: TGCGCCAGCAGCCAAGATTTGGGGCGAGCGAAGGTGGACTATGGCTACACCTTC

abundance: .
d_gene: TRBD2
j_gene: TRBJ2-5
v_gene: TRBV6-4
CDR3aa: CAREGASGKGAKTQYF
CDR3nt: TGTGCCCGGGAGGGAGCTAGCGGGAAGGGTGCCAAGACCCAGTACTTC

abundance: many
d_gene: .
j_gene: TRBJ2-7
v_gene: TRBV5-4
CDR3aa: CASSLFRYEQYF
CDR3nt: TGTGCCAGCAGCTTATTCCGGTACGAGCAGTACTTC